This TCR beta chain stems from a study of cytomegalovirus exposure and HLA in healthy donors. Study in general: HLA-typed donors were the source of approximately 85 million unique TCRs held in an early data release.

General observations from the study: The number of N-insertions in an Asian-associated ancestry cluster was reportedly below the roughly 700-donor mean in a later analysis. Among TCR beta chains of equal frequency, HLA-associated ones were more clonally expanded in a later analysis. Per published accounts, TCR beta sequences correctly predicted the HLA-A and HLA-B alleles of most subjects.

As for this clone: The antigen is undetermined.

In the PCR, 60 Vbeta and 13 Jbeta primers were used. Clones were read by immunoSEQ multiplex PCR, and TCRdb kept only the in-frame ones, dropping some. The table shows about 160,000 clones, with around 78% occurring only once. Sequenced sample: PBMCs. This sequence originates from a female donor in good health and CMV-seronegative.

CDR3 in amino acids: CSVEGAGCSNQPQHF. For the CDR3, the DNA is TGCAGCGTTGAAGGGGCAGGTTGTAGCAATCAGCCCCAGCATTTT. The V call is TRBV29-1, the J call TRBJ1-5; D call uncertain. V was pared by 1 base and J by 0 bases, with 10 bases between. The CDR3 sequence is 15 residues long. Germline CDR1 reads SQVTM; CDR2 reads ANQGSEA.